The 2 T cell receptor beta chains below come from one sample, sequenced in a study of cytomegalovirus exposure and HLA in healthy donors. Method: immunoSEQ multiplex PCR; TCRdb's copy keeps in-frame clones and lacks some. The sample shows 85,000 to 130,000 clones, roughly 90% of them seen only once. Sequencing used PBMCs. The receptors stem from a young woman in good health and CMV-seropositive.

The chain combines TRBV5-1 with TRBJ2-3; TRBD2 is a possible D gene (7 bases). The CDR3 sequence is 15 residues long. Germline CDR1 is SGHRS and CDR2 is YFSETQ. Trimming shortened V by 3 bases and J by 3 bases, and 14 bases separated the two germline ends. Here the CDR3 DNA reads TGCGCCAGCAGCTGGGGAGGGGGGAGGACAGATACGCAGTATTTT. Its protein is CASSWGGGRTDTQYF.

The table lists this clone with a count of one. This chain joins TRBV11-3 and TRBJ2-1, with a weak D call TRBD2 (7 bases). V lost 5 bases and J lost 4, with 15 bases in between. CDR1 SGHNT and CDR2 YENEEA come from the germline V gene. The CDR3 length is 15 residues. In DNA, the CDR3 is TGTGCCAGCAGCCCCCGGGGGGCCGGGTACAATGAGCAGTTCTTC. Protein product: CASSPRGAGYNEQFF. The entire variable domain, with the rest obtained from reference TRBV11-3 and TRBJ2-1, is as follows: EAGVVQSPRYKIIEKKQPVAFWCNPISGHNTLYWYLQNLGQGPELLIRYENEEAVDDSQLPKDRFSAERLKGVDSTLKIQPAELGDSAVYLCASSPRGAGYNEQFFGPGTRLTVL.